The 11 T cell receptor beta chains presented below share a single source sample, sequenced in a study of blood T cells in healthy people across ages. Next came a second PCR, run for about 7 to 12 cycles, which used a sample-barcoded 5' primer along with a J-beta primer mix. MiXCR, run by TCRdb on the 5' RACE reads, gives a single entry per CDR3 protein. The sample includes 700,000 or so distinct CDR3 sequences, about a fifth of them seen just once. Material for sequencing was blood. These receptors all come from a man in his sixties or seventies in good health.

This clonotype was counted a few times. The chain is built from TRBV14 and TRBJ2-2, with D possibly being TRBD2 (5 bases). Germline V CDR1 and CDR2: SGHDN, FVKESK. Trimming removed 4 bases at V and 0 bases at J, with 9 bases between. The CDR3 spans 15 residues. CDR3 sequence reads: CASSPLDSNTGELFF. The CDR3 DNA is TGTGCCAGCAGCCCCCTGGACTCGAACACCGGGGAGCTGTTTTTT.

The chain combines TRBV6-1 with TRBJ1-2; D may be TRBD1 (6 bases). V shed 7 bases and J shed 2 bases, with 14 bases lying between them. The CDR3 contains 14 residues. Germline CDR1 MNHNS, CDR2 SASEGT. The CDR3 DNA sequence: TGTGCCAGCATGGGGGCAGAGGGGAACTATGGCTACACCTTC. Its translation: CASMGAEGNYGYTF.

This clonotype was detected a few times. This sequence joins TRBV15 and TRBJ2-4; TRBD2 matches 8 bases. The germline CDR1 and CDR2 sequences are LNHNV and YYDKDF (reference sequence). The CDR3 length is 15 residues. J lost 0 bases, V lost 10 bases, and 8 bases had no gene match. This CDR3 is CAIESGSKAKNIQYF. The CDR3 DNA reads TGTGCCATTGAGAGCGGGAGTAAAGCCAAAAACATTCAGTACTTC.

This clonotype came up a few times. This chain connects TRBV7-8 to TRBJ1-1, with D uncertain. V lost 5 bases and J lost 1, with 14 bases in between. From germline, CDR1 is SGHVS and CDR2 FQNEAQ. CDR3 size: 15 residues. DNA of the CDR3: TGTGCCAGCAGCCTCTCTTGGGAGGGGAACACTGAAGCTTTCTTT. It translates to CASSLSWEGNTEAFF.

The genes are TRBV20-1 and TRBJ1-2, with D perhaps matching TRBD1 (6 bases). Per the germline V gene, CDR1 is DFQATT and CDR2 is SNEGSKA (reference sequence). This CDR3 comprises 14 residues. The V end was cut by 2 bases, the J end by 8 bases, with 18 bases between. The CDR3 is CSARPPGRGEGYTF. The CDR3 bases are TGCAGTGCTAGACCCCCGGGCAGGGGAGAAGGCTACACCTTC.

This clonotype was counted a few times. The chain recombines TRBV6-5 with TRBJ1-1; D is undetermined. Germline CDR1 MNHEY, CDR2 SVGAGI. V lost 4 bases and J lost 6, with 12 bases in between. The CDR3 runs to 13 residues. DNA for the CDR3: TGTGCCAGCAGTTTAGGCTCCAGCGCTGAAGCTTTCTTT. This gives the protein CASSLGSSAEAFF.

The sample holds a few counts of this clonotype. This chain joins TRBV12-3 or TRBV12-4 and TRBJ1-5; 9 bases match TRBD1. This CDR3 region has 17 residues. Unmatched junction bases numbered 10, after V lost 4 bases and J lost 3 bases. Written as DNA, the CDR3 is TGTGCCAGCAGTTCCCCTGGACAGGGGCCCTTCAATCAGCCCCAGCATTTT. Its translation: CASSSPGQGPFNQPQHF.

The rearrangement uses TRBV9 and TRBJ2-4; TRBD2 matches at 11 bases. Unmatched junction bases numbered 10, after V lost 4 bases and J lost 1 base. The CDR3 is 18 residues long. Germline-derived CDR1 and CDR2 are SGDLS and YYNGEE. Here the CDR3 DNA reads TGTGCCAGCAGCTCAGAGACTAGCGGGATCTGGGCCAAAAACATTCAGTACTTC. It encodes CASSSETSGIWAKNIQYF.

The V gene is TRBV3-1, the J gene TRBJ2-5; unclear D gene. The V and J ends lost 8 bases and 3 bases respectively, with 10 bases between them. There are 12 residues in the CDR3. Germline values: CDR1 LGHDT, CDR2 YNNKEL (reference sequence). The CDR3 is CASLSPKETQYF. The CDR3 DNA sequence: TGTGCCAGCTTATCGCCGAAAGAGACCCAGTACTTC.

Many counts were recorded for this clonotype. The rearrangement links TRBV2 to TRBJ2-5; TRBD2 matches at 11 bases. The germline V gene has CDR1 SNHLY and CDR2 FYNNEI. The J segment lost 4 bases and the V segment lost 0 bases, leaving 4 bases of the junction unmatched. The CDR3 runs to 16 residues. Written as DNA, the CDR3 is TGTGCCAGCAGTGAAGCGCTAGGGACTAGCGGAGAGACCCAGTACTTC. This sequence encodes CASSEALGTSGETQYF.

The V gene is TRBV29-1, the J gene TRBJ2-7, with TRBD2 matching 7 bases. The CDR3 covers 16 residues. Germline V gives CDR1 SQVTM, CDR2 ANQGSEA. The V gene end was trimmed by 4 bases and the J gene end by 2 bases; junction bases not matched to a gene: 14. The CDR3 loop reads CSVVPVAGTSPYEQYF. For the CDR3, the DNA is TGCAGCGTTGTTCCTGTAGCGGGCACATCCCCCTACGAGCAGTACTTC.